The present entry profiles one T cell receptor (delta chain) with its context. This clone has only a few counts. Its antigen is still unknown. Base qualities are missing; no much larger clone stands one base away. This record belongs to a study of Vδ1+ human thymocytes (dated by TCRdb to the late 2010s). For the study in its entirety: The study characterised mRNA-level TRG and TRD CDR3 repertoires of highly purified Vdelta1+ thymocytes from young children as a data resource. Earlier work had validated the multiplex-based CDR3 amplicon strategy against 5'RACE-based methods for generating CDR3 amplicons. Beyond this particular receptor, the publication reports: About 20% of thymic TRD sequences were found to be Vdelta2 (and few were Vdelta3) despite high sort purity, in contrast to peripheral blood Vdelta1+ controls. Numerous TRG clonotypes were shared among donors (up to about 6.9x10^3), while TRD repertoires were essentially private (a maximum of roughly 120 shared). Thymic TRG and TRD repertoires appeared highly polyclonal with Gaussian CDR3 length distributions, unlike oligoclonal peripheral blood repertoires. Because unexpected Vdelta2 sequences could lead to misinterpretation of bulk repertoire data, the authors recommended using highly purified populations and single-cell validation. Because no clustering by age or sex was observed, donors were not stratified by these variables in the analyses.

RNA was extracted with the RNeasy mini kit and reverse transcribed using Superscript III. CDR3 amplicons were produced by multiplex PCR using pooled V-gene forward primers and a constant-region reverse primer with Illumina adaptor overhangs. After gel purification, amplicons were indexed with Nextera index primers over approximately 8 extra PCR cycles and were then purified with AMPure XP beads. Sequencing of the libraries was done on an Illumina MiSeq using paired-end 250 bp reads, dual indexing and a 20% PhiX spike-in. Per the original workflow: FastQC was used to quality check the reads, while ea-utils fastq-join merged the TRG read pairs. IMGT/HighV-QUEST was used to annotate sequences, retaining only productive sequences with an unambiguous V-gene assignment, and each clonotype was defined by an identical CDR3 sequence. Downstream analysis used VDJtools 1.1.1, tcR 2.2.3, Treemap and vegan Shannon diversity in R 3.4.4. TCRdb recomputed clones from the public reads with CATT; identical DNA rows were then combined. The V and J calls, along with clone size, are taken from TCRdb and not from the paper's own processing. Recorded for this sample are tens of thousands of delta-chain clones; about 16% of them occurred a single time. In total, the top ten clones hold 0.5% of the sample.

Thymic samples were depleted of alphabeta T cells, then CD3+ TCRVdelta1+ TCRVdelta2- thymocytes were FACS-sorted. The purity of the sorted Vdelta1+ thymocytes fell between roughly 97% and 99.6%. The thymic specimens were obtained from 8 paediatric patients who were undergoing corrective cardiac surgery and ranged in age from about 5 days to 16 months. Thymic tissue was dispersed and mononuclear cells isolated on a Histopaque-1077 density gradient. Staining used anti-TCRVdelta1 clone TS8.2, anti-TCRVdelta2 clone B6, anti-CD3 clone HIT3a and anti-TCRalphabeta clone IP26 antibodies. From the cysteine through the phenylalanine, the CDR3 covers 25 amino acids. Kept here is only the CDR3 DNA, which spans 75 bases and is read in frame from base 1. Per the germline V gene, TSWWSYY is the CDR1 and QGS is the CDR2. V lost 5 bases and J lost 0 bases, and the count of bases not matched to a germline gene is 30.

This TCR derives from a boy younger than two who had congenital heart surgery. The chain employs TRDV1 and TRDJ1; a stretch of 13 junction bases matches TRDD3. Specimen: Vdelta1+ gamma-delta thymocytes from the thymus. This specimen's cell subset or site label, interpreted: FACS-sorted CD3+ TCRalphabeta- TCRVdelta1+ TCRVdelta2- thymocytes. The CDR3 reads CALGLQQPFLPMGNWGIRYTDKLIF. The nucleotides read TGTGCTCTTGGGCTACAGCAACCCTTTCTTCCTATGGGCAACTGGGGGATACGGTACACCGATAAACTCATCTTT.